What follows are 20 T cell receptor beta chains derived from one specimen sequenced in a study of early T cells in non-severe SARS-CoV-2 infection. TCRdb redid the calling of the 5' RACE reads with MiXCR, one entry per CDR3 protein. The data show roughly 33,000 distinct CDR3 sequences, approximately 5% seen once. Sequencing was carried out using whole blood. The receptors were sampled from an adult who was a healthcare worker with PCR-confirmed SARS-CoV-2 infection or an uninfected control (not recorded which).

This clonotype was recorded many times. The chain combines TRBV3-1 with TRBJ2-1; weak D call: TRBD2 (5 bases). Germline V CDR1 and CDR2: LGHDT, YNNKEL (reference sequence). CDR3 length: 18 residues. V lost 1 base, J lost 0 bases, and 16 bases lay in between. CDR3 residues: CASSQVGPGWSSYNEQFF. CDR3 nucleotide sequence: TGTGCCAGCAGCCAAGTCGGTCCGGGGTGGTCCTCCTACAATGAGCAGTTCTTC.

This clonotype occurred many times. The V and J genes are TRBV6-1 and TRBJ2-3, with 7 bases that match TRBD2. The CDR3 loop spans 15 amino acids. Per germline, CDR1 MNHNS and CDR2 SASEGT. V was pared by 4 bases and J by 2 bases, with 6 bases of the junction left unmatched. The CDR3 nucleotides are TGTGCCAGCAGTGTTCAGGGAGGGGCCACAGATACGCAGTATTTT. This gives the protein CASSVQGGATDTQYF.

This clonotype showed up many times. The chain carries TRBV10-3 and TRBJ2-5, with TRBD2 matching over 14 bases. This CDR3 is built from 15 residues. The junction had 1 base not matched to a gene; V was cut back by 5 bases and J by 2 bases. The germline V gene has CDR1 ENHRY and CDR2 SYGVKD. The CDR3 DNA is TGTGCCATCAGTCGACTAGCGGGAGGGCAAGAGACCCAGTACTTC. This gives the protein CAISRLAGGQETQYF.

This clonotype was counted only a few times. This chain uses TRBV7-9 with TRBJ1-2; the D gene is possibly TRBD1 (5 bases). V lost 7 bases and J lost 8, with 11 bases in between. Germline loops: CDR1 SEHNR, CDR2 FQNEAQ (reference sequence). This CDR3 contains 11 residues. The DNA of the CDR3 is TGTGCCAGCACTGGGGCGTACGGCTACACCTTC. Its protein product is CASTGAYGYTF.

This clonotype occurred many times. The chain recombines TRBV19 with TRBJ2-6; 10 nucleotides match TRBD1. Germline V lookup: CDR1 LNHDA, CDR2 SQIVND (reference sequence). The CDR3 contains 19 residues. V dropped 5 bases and J dropped 0; count of bases not matched to a gene: 10. The CDR3 protein is CASSDPKGQGLSGANVLTF. CDR3 in DNA: TGTGCCAGTAGTGACCCCAAGGGACAGGGGCTCTCTGGGGCCAACGTCCTGACTTTC.

The sample holds many counts of this clonotype. The chain employs TRBV6-5 and TRBJ2-1, with TRBD2 identical over 13 bases. J was trimmed by 5 bases and V by 4 bases; bases with no gene match: 2. The CDR3 extends over 15 amino acids. The germline CDR1 and CDR2 sequences are MNHEY and SVGAGI. CDR3 sequence (DNA): TGTGCCAGCAGTTTTGGGACTAGCGGGAACAATGAGCAGTTCTTC. It specifies CASSFGTSGNNEQFF.

The chain carries TRBV6-1 and TRBJ1-2; D possibly corresponds to TRBD1 (5 bases). The germline V and J ends were trimmed by 4 bases and 6 bases, with 9 bases remaining between them. This CDR3 has 12 amino acids. From germline, CDR1 is MNHNS and CDR2 SASEGT. The CDR3 sequence is CASSVRDHGYTF. The CDR3, as DNA: TGTGCCAGCAGTGTGAGGGACCATGGCTACACCTTC.

This clonotype came up many times. The chain links TRBV10-1 to TRBJ2-1; no firm D call. Trimming cost V 6 bases and J 1 base, with 13 bases left between them. This CDR3 contains 15 residues. Germline CDR1 reads WNHNN; CDR2 reads SYGVQD (reference sequence). In nucleotides, the CDR3 is TGCGCCAGCAGCGAGAGAAAGGCGTCCTACAATGAGCAGTTCTTC. It translates to CASSERKASYNEQFF.

This chain joins TRBV2 and TRBJ2-2; the match to TRBD1 covers 10 bases. The CDR3 covers 17 residues. The ends lost 5 bases at V and 1 base at J; junction bases unmatched: 7. From germline, CDR1 is SNHLY and CDR2 FYNNEI. Written as DNA, the CDR3 is TGTGCCAGCAGTTTTACCGGGACAGGGGAGAACACCGGGGAGCTGTTTTTT. The encoded protein is CASSFTGTGENTGELFF. The full variable domain, in which reference TRBV2 and TRBJ2-2 provide the parts outside the CDR3, is EPEVTQTPSHQVTQMGQEVILRCVPISNHLYFYWYRQILGQKVEFLVSFYNNEISEKSEIFDDQFSVERPDGSNFTLKIRSTKLEDSAMYFCASSFTGTGENTGELFFGEGSRLTVL.

This clonotype has at least ten counts. This chain connects TRBV25-1 to TRBJ2-3, with unresolved D. Deletions cut 1 base from V and 3 bases from J, with 8 bases between. CDR3 length: 14 residues. Per the germline V gene, CDR1 is MGHDK and CDR2 is SYGVNS. The CDR3 here is CASSEWAVTDTQYF. The CDR3 DNA is TGTGCCAGCAGTGAATGGGCAGTAACAGATACGCAGTATTTT. The whole variable domain, remainder taken from reference TRBV25-1 and TRBJ2-3, is EADIYQTPRYLVIGTGKKITLECSQTMGHDKMYWYQQDPGMELHLIHYSYGVNSTEKGDLSSESTVSRIRTEHFPLTLESARPSHTSQYLCASSEWAVTDTQYFGPGTRLTVL.

As regards this clonotype: A single base separates this from a much larger clone, so it may be a read error. The chain employs TRBV2 and TRBJ2-3; D is ambiguous. The germline CDR1 and CDR2 sequences are SNHLY and FYNNEI. CDR3 length: 13 residues. V dropped 5 bases and J dropped 5 bases, with 11 bases sitting between them. The CDR3: CASSSQPVDTQYF. The CDR3 DNA is TGTGCCAGCAGTTCTCAGCCCGTAGATACGCAGTATTTT.

This clonotype was seen repeatedly, ten times or more. V and J are TRBV7-9 and TRBJ2-7; D may be TRBD1 (5 bases). The V gene lost 3 bases and the J gene lost 3 bases, with 12 bases spanning the gap. Germline V gene lookup returns CDR1 SEHNR and CDR2 FQNEAQ (reference sequence). This CDR3 is built from 14 residues. DNA for the CDR3: TGTGCCAGCAGCTTGGTGGACAACAGCTACGAGCAGTACGTC. It specifies CASSLVDNSYEQYV.

This clonotype has ten or more counts. V usage is TRBV6-2 or TRBV6-3 and J usage is TRBJ2-1; 13 nucleotides align to TRBD2. The CDR3 totals 15 residues. Germline assignment: CDR1 MNHEY and CDR2 SVGEGT. V was clipped by 1 base and J by 9 bases; unmatched bases: 3. CDR3 amino acids: CASSYWTSGSFEQFF. In DNA, the CDR3 is TGTGCCAGCAGTTACTGGACTAGCGGGAGTTTTGAGCAGTTCTTC.

This clonotype was found many times. The chain combines TRBV5-1 with TRBJ2-1; possible D gene TRBD2, 6 bases. V was clipped by 7 bases and J by 9 bases, with 23 bases between them. The CDR3 extends over 15 amino acids. The V gene's germline CDR1 is SGHRS and CDR2 YFSETQ. The CDR3 sequence: CASHTGLQVSSEQFF. The CDR3 DNA follows: TGCGCCAGCCATACGGGACTCCAAGTCTCATCTGAGCAGTTCTTC.

The chain links TRBV6-2 or TRBV6-3 to TRBJ2-7, with 8 bases that match TRBD1. J gave up 1 base and V 6 bases, and 2 bases lay outside the gene matches. The CDR3 is 13 amino acids. Germline assignment: CDR1 MNHEY and CDR2 SVGEGT. CDR3: CASRRTGSYEQYV. The CDR3 DNA follows: TGTGCCAGCAGAAGGACAGGGTCCTACGAGCAGTACGTC.

This clonotype was recorded at least ten times. The rearrangement uses TRBV12-3 or TRBV12-4 and TRBJ1-1; D unresolved. With 0 bases removed from V and 0 bases from J, the gap between germline ends came to 8 bases. The length of the CDR3 is 15 residues. DNA for the CDR3: TGTGCCAGCAGTTTAGCGGTTGGAATGAACACTGAAGCTTTCTTT. Translating it yields CASSLAVGMNTEAFF.

This chain joins TRBV6-1 and TRBJ1-6; TRBD1 aligns across 7 bases. The J segment lost 7 bases and the V segment lost 4 bases, leaving 7 bases of the junction unmatched. The CDR3 sequence is 15 residues long. Looked up from germline, CDR1 is MNHNS and CDR2 is SASEGT. Here the CDR3 reads CASSVRTGENSPLHF. The CDR3 DNA follows: TGTGCCAGCAGTGTTAGAACAGGGGAGAATTCACCCCTCCACTTT.

This clonotype was seen ten or more times. The chain links TRBV27 to TRBJ2-2, with 7 bases that match TRBD1. From germline, CDR1 is MNHEY and CDR2 SMNVEV (reference sequence). CDR3 size: 17 residues. The junction had 13 bases not matched to a gene; V was cut back by 7 bases and J by 2 bases. CDR3 protein: CASTNVWRTGNTGELFF. The CDR3 DNA is TGTGCCAGCACTAACGTATGGAGGACAGGCAACACCGGGGAGCTGTTTTTT.

The sample holds one count of this clonotype. The chain uses TRBV7-9 and TRBJ1-6, with D perhaps matching TRBD1 (5 bases). Germline V CDR1 and CDR2: SEHNR, FQNEAQ (reference sequence). V lost 1 base and J lost 9, with 7 bases in between. The CDR3 extends over 13 amino acids. CDR3 DNA sequence: TGTGCCAGCAGCTTAGGCAGGGTTTCACCCCTCCACTTT. This codes for CASSLGRVSPLHF.

This clonotype has a count of ten or more. The rearrangement links TRBV6-5 to TRBJ1-1; no clear D. The V gene lost 3 bases and the J gene lost 1 base, with 9 bases spanning the gap. The CDR3 is 14 residues long. Germline assignment: CDR1 MNHEY and CDR2 SVGAGI. CDR3: CASSYLFKNTEAFF. CDR3 nucleotides: TGTGCCAGCAGTTATCTCTTCAAGAACACTGAAGCTTTCTTT.